This T cell receptor (beta chain) emerged from a study of identical twins. Whole-study findings and limits: Fewer insertions characterized abundant cord blood beta clonotypes, whereas memory repertoires showed none. Beta out-of-frame sequences showed weaker excess sharing between twins. Among monozygotic twins, out-of-frame TCR alpha sharing exceeded what models predicted.

A single record per CDR3 protein comes from TCRdb applying MiXCR to the 5' RACE reads. This table holds fewer than 250,000 distinct CDR3 sequences, about 7% found once. This clonotype occurred a few times. The antigen remains unidentified. CDR1 is KGHSH and CDR2 is LQKENI in the germline V gene. The CDR3 has 15 amino acids. The ends lost 4 bases at V and 5 bases at J; junction bases unmatched: 10. The same data also contributed to another study, on yellow fever vaccine responses in identical twins.

This sequence originates from a woman younger than 35 in good health. Sequencing was done on a sample of memory (CD45RO+) T cells sorted from blood. The V call is TRBV18, the J call TRBJ1-1; TRBD1 aligns across 7 bases. The CDR3 DNA sequence: TGTGCCAGCTCACGAACCAGGGGGGATGGGACTGAAGCTTTCTTT. Encoded protein: CASSRTRGDGTEAFF.